A selection of T cell receptor beta chains follows, all from one sample in a study of T cell responses to AZD1222 COVID-19 vaccine. The table came from immunoSEQ multiplex PCR; TCRdb's copy has only in-frame clones and leaves some out. The sample lists approximately 100,000 clones; approximately 84% were seen once. The sequencing used peripheral blood, collected on day 0 of AZD1222 vaccination. These receptors all stem from an adult in good health. The CDR3 runs from the conserved cysteine through the conserved F or W. The order of the fields is clone size, D gene, J gene, V gene, CDR3 DNA, CDR3 protein. The D gene is left open where the match is weak. Where a row states a size, it is once, few, many or the class of an expanded clone; other rows omit it.

size: -; D: TRBD1; J: TRBJ2-7; V: TRBV7-2; DNA: TGTGCCAGCAGCCCCGGGACAGCTTACTCCTACGAGCAGTACTTC; CDR3: CASSPGTAYSYEQYF
size: -; D: TRBD1; J: TRBJ2-6; V: TRBV18; DNA: TGTGCCAGCTCAACCCGGACAGGGAACTCTGGGGCCAACGTCCTGACTTTC; CDR3: CASSTRTGNSGANVLTF
size: -; D: TRBD1; J: TRBJ1-2; V: TRBV24-1; DNA: TGTGCCACCAGTGAGTGGGACAGGGAGGATGGCTACACCTTC; CDR3: CATSEWDREDGYTF
size: -; D: -; J: TRBJ1-3; V: TRBV18; DNA: TGTGCCAGCTCACCAGGGGAGGCTGGAAACACCATATATTTT; CDR3: CASSPGEAGNTIYF
size: -; D: -; J: TRBJ1-1; V: TRBV11-3; DNA: TGTGCCAGCAGCTTAGGGGGGACTCCTACGGGGAACACTGAAGCTTTCTTT; CDR3: CASSLGGTPTGNTEAFF
size: -; D: -; J: TRBJ1-1; V: TRBV12-5; DNA: TGTGCTAGTGGTTTGGAACAGGGAACTGAAGCTTTCTTT; CDR3: CASGLEQGTEAFF
size: once; D: TRBD1; J: TRBJ1-2; V: TRBV6-2/TRBV6-3; DNA: TGTGCCAGCAGCACCGGAGACAGGGCTTATGGCTACACCTTC; CDR3: CASSTGDRAYGYTF
size: -; D: -; J: TRBJ2-2; V: TRBV7-9; DNA: TGTGCCAGCAGCTTCGGGCAGAACACCGGGGAGCTGTTTTTT; CDR3: CASSFGQNTGELFF
size: -; D: -; J: TRBJ1-4; V: TRBV7-2; DNA: TGTGCCAGCAGCTTAGTGGGCCTGATTGGGGAGACTAATGAAAAACTGTTTTTT; CDR3: CASSLVGLIGETNEKLFF
size: few; D: -; J: TRBJ2-7; V: TRBV7-9; DNA: TGTGCCAGCAGCTTCGAGAGTCAGGGCTGGGAGCAGTACTTC; CDR3: CASSFESQGWEQYF
size: few; D: TRBD2; J: TRBJ2-4; V: TRBV20-1; DNA: TGCAGTGCTAGTGGTCCGGGACTAGCGGACCTAAACATTCAGTACTTC; CDR3: CSASGPGLADLNIQYF
size: -; D: TRBD2; J: TRBJ2-1; V: TRBV6-2/TRBV6-3; DNA: TGTGCCAGCAGTTACTCCCCGGGACTAGCGGAACCGTGGGGGGGGAATGAGCAGTTCTTC; CDR3: CASSYSPGLAEPWGGNEQFF
size: -; D: -; J: TRBJ2-1; V: TRBV11-3; DNA: TGTGCCAGCAGCCAGAACCCCTACAATGAGCAGTTCTTC; CDR3: CASSQNPYNEQFF
size: few; D: TRBD1; J: TRBJ2-7; V: TRBV4-1; DNA: TGCGCCACACTACCGGGACAGGGGGCGTGGGTCTCCTACGAGCAGTACTTC; CDR3: CATLPGQGAWVSYEQYF
size: -; D: -; J: TRBJ1-3; V: TRBV7-9; DNA: TGTGCCAGCAGCACACAGGGAAGCTCTGGAAACACCATATATTTT; CDR3: CASSTQGSSGNTIYF
size: -; D: -; J: TRBJ2-2; V: TRBV7-7; DNA: TGTGCCAGCAGCTTTTTAGGGGGCCGGGAGGGCCCCACCGGGGAGCTGTTTTTT; CDR3: CASSFLGGREGPTGELFF
size: few; D: -; J: TRBJ2-7; V: TRBV18; DNA: TGTGCCAGCTCACCCCAGTCAAGGTACGAGCAGTACTTC; CDR3: CASSPQSRYEQYF
size: few; D: -; J: TRBJ1-3; V: TRBV6-1; DNA: TGTGCCAGCAGTGAAGCCAGGCTCGGAAACACCATATATTTT; CDR3: CASSEARLGNTIYF
size: few; D: -; J: TRBJ2-2; V: TRBV6-5; DNA: TGTGCCAGCAGTTACGGACTGTATTTGAACACCGGGGAGCTGTTTTTT; CDR3: CASSYGLYLNTGELFF
size: -; D: -; J: TRBJ2-1; V: TRBV5-1; DNA: TGCGCCAGCAGCTTGGAGGTGAGGGGTGAGCAGTTCTTC; CDR3: CASSLEVRGEQFF
size: -; D: -; J: TRBJ1-3; V: TRBV19; DNA: TGTGCCAGTAGTATCGACAGTGCCCGAAACACCATATATTTT; CDR3: CASSIDSARNTIYF
size: -; D: TRBD2; J: TRBJ2-1; V: TRBV7-8; DNA: TGTGCCAGCAGCCAATCAATCACTAGCGGGAGTCACAATGAGCAGTTCTTC; CDR3: CASSQSITSGSHNEQFF
size: -; D: TRBD1; J: TRBJ2-7; V: TRBV11-2; DNA: TGTGCCAGCACCCGGGACAGGGTCTACGAGCAGTACTTC; CDR3: CASTRDRVYEQYF
size: once; D: TRBD2; J: TRBJ2-1; V: TRBV10-3; DNA: TGTGCCATCAAGAGCGGGAGGGCAGACGGAAGCTACAATGAGCAGTTCTTC; CDR3: CAIKSGRADGSYNEQFF
size: -; D: -; J: TRBJ1-2; V: TRBV6-1; DNA: TGTGCCAGCAGTGAATCCTTGGAGGAATCCTATGGCTACACCTTC; CDR3: CASSESLEESYGYTF
size: -; D: -; J: TRBJ1-2; V: TRBV9; DNA: TGTGCCAGCAGCCCCCTCGGGGGGGCTAACTATGGCTACACCTTC; CDR3: CASSPLGGANYGYTF
size: -; D: TRBD1; J: TRBJ1-5; V: TRBV29-1; DNA: TGCAGCGTTGCACAGGGGGCAGGATTCAATCAGCCCCAGCATTTT; CDR3: CSVAQGAGFNQPQHF
size: -; D: TRBD1; J: TRBJ1-1; V: TRBV4-1; DNA: TGCGCCAGCAGTTCGGGACAGGGGAACACTGAAGCTTTCTTT; CDR3: CASSSGQGNTEAFF
size: -; D: -; J: TRBJ1-2; V: TRBV9; DNA: TGTGCCAGCAGCGTAGCTCCGGGGTCGAGCTATGGCTACACCTTC; CDR3: CASSVAPGSSYGYTF
size: -; D: -; J: TRBJ2-2; V: TRBV18; DNA: TGTGCCAGCTCACCACCTGTCAGTCCGAACACCGGGGAGCTGTTTTTT; CDR3: CASSPPVSPNTGELFF
size: -; D: TRBD2; J: TRBJ2-7; V: TRBV6-5; DNA: TGTGCCAGCAGTTACTCGTTTAGCGGGAGCTACGAGCAGTACTTC; CDR3: CASSYSFSGSYEQYF
size: -; D: -; J: TRBJ1-3; V: TRBV18; DNA: TGTGCCAGCTCCCCCCCGGGGGGAAACACCATATATTTT; CDR3: CASSPPGGNTIYF
size: -; D: -; J: TRBJ1-2; V: TRBV2; DNA: TGTGCCAGCAGTAAAACAGGGTATGACTATGGCTACACCTTC; CDR3: CASSKTGYDYGYTF
size: once; D: -; J: TRBJ2-2; V: TRBV28; DNA: TGTGCCAGCAGTCAGATGCGGGTGGAGCTGTTTTTT; CDR3: CASSQMRVELFF
size: -; D: -; J: TRBJ1-2; V: TRBV6-5; DNA: TGTGCCAGCAGTTACCAGGGCGGCCCTAACTATGGCTACACCTTC; CDR3: CASSYQGGPNYGYTF
size: -; D: TRBD1; J: TRBJ1-2; V: TRBV7-2; DNA: TGTGCCAGCAGCTTAAAATCAGGGGGACATGGCTACACCTTC; CDR3: CASSLKSGGHGYTF
size: -; D: -; J: TRBJ1-3; V: TRBV6-5; DNA: TGTGCCAGCAGTTACAGGAGGAGCTCTGGAAACACCATATATTTT; CDR3: CASSYRRSSGNTIYF
size: -; D: -; J: TRBJ1-1; V: TRBV9; DNA: TGTGCCAGCAGCGCAACAGGAGACACTGAAGCTTTCTTT; CDR3: CASSATGDTEAFF
size: -; D: -; J: TRBJ2-2; V: TRBV7-9; DNA: TGTGCCAGCAGCTTAGGGGGGTTGGCCGGGGAGCTGTTTTTT; CDR3: CASSLGGLAGELFF